The clone carrying this T cell receptor beta chain turned up a few times. TCRdb analysed the 5' RACE reads with MiXCR anew, one entry per CDR3 protein. The profile shows about 400,000 distinct CDR3 sequences, about 9.9% of them singletons. This record comes from a study of T cells after yellow fever vaccination. The germline gives CDR1 LGHDT, CDR2 YNNKEL (reference sequence). There are 12 residues in the CDR3. Trimming cost V 4 bases and J 8 bases, with 11 bases left between them. The chain employs TRBV3-1 and TRBJ1-2; D perhaps matches TRBD1 (5 bases). The receptor's source is a man in his late teens or twenties who received the YFV17D yellow fever vaccine. This material consisted of PBMCs, taken on the day of the first yellow fever vaccination. CDR3 sequence reads: CASSPGPRGYTF. The CDR3 region has the DNA TGTGCCAGCAGCCCGGGACCGAGAGGCTACACCTTC.